Listed here are 12 T cell receptor beta chains from one sample, sequenced in a study of cytomegalovirus exposure and HLA in healthy donors. 60 Vbeta and 13 Jbeta primers were used in PCR. TCRdb keeps only in-frame clones here, not all; method: immunoSEQ multiplex PCR. The table has tens of thousands of clones, 65% to 70% seen once; the top ten hold about 15%. The specimen was PBMCs. The receptors come from a male donor in good health and CMV-seropositive.

This clone appeared once. The chain couples TRBV10-3 to TRBJ2-3, with 11 positions matching TRBD1. The J segment lost 3 bases and the V segment lost 3 bases, leaving 5 bases of the junction unmatched. The CDR3 spans 16 residues. CDR1 and CDR2 from the germline V gene are ENHRY and SYGVKD. The CDR3 coding sequence is TGTGCCATCAGTGATATGGACAGGGGGCCGACAGATACGCAGTATTTT. Translation gives CAISDMDRGPTDTQYF.

This chain joins TRBV5-1 and TRBJ2-2, with a weak D call TRBD2 (6 bases). This CDR3 contains 15 residues. V was clipped by 0 bases and J by 1 base, with 7 bases between them. Germline values: CDR1 SGHRS, CDR2 YFSETQ. CDR3 in amino acids: CASSLAGVNTGELFF. DNA of the CDR3: TGCGCCAGCAGCTTGGCGGGGGTGAACACCGGGGAGCTGTTTTTT.

V usage is TRBV25-1 and J usage is TRBJ1-4; 7 bases are a match to TRBD1. CDR1 MGHDK and CDR2 SYGVNS come from the germline V gene. The CDR3 consists of 18 residues. V lost 7 bases, J lost 4 bases, and 18 bases stayed unmatched. CDR3 region: CASTQSGTANVDNEKLFF. The CDR3, as DNA: TGTGCCAGCACGCAGTCCGGGACAGCAAATGTTGATAATGAAAAACTGTTTTTT. Looking up the rest from reference TRBV25-1 and TRBJ1-4 gives the full variable domain: EADIYQTPRYLVIGTGKKITLECSQTMGHDKMYWYQQDPGMELHLIHYSYGVNSTEKGDLSSESTVSRIRTEHFPLTLESARPSHTSQYLCASTQSGTANVDNEKLFFGSGTQLSVL.

This clone qualifies as medium-sized. The CDR3 sequence is CASSEASWGRVSGNTIYF. In DNA form, the CDR3 reads TGTGCCAGCAGTGAAGCGTCTTGGGGGAGGGTCTCTGGAAACACCATATATTTT. The V and J genes are TRBV2 and TRBJ1-3, with D tentatively TRBD1 (5 bases). Trimming left V 0 bases short and J 0 bases short, with 15 bases between. The CDR3 length is 18 residues. Germline loops: CDR1 SNHLY, CDR2 FYNNEI.

The chain recombines TRBV6-6 with TRBJ2-7, with a weak D call TRBD2 (7 bases). This CDR3 contains 11 residues. From germline, CDR1 is MNHNY and CDR2 SVGAGI (reference sequence). Trimming stripped 5 bases from V and 9 bases from J, with 11 bases between. In DNA, the CDR3 is TGTGCCAGCAGTGACGGGGGGCCGCAGTACTTC. Translating it yields CASSDGGPQYF.

This clone was seen a few times. The V gene is TRBV9, the J gene TRBJ2-1; TRBD1 might be the D (5 bases). The CDR3 spans 15 residues. V lost 0 bases and J lost 5, with 12 bases in between. Germline CDR1 SGDLS, CDR2 YYNGEE. CDR3 nucleotides: TGTGCCAGCAGCGTAGGAGGAACAGGAGACAATGAGCAGTTCTTC. It encodes CASSVGGTGDNEQFF.

V usage is TRBV19 and J usage is TRBJ2-1; the D gene is possibly TRBD2 (7 bases). From germline, CDR1 is LNHDA and CDR2 SQIVND (reference sequence). The CDR3 contains 15 residues. V was cut by 5 bases and J by 10 bases, with 21 bases left in between. CDR3 sequence (DNA): TGTGCCAGTAGTGTCTGGCGGGGGCCTTATCAGGAGCAGTTCTTC. Translated, it gives CASSVWRGPYQEQFF.

This sequence joins TRBV10-2 and TRBJ2-4; 12 positions match TRBD2. Unmatched junction bases numbered 2, after V lost 6 bases and J lost 5 bases. The CDR3 is 14 residues long. Germline V CDR1 and CDR2: WSHSY, SAAADI. CDR3 protein: CASRLAGGENIQYF. The CDR3 coding sequence is TGCGCCAGCAGACTAGCGGGAGGTGAAAACATTCAGTACTTC.

The V call is TRBV5-4, the J call TRBJ2-6; perhaps TRBD2 as D (5 bases). This CDR3 is 17 amino acids long. Germline V gene data show CDR1 as SGHNT and CDR2 as YYREEE (reference sequence). Trimming removed 4 bases from V and 1 base from J, with 15 bases in between. CDR3 sequence reads: CASSPPRAASGANVLTF. The CDR3 coding sequence is TGTGCCAGCAGCCCCCCGAGGGCGGCTTCTGGGGCCAACGTCCTGACTTTC.

The chain carries TRBV27 and TRBJ1-2, with D possibly matching TRBD1 (6 bases). From germline, CDR1 is MNHEY and CDR2 SMNVEV (reference sequence). Trimming took off 6 bases at V and 6 bases at J, with 20 bases between the two ends. This CDR3 has 15 amino acids. CDR3 DNA sequence: TGTGCCAGCAGCCTTGAGCGGGGGCGAATGGATGGCTACACCTTC. Translation gives CASSLERGRMDGYTF.

This chain connects TRBV6-6 to TRBJ1-5, with 8 bases aligning to TRBD1. The J segment lost 4 bases and the V segment lost 10 bases, leaving 3 bases of the junction unmatched. The length of the CDR3 is 12 residues. From germline, CDR1 is MNHNY and CDR2 SVGAGI (reference sequence). The CDR3 coding sequence is TGTGCCACCCGGACAGGGAATCAGCCCCAGCATTTT. This codes for CATRTGNQPQHF.

The rearrangement uses TRBV6-1 and TRBJ2-3; TRBD2 matches at 8 bases. V lost 7 bases, J lost 4 bases, and 10 bases stayed unmatched. The CDR3 contains 15 residues. Looked up from germline, CDR1 is MNHNS and CDR2 is SASEGT. CDR3 residues: CASIAGTSLADTQYF. The CDR3 bases are TGTGCCAGCATTGCCGGGACTAGTCTCGCAGATACGCAGTATTTT.